One and the same sample provided the 6 T cell receptor beta chains below, sequenced in a study of T-cell memory formation after mild COVID-19. One entry per CDR3 protein, called by TCRdb with MiXCR from the 5' RACE reads. The table has fewer than 400,000 distinct CDR3 sequences, 10% to 15% seen once. Sequencing was performed on PBMCs or a T cell subset sorted from them (not recorded which). These receptors were obtained from a man younger than 35 who had mild COVID-19 (a few samples of this study predate the infection). Cell type and time point are not known.

In DNA, the CDR3 is TGTGCCAGCAGACGGGGGACAGGGGTCTACGAGCAGTACTTC. Translating gives CASRRGTGVYEQYF. J is TRBJ2-7 and V is TRBV6-5; 10 bases agree with TRBD1. CDR1 is MNHEY, CDR2 SVGAGI, per germline. Trimming took 6 bases from V and 3 from J; bases not matched to a gene: 5. The CDR3 runs 14 residues.

A few counts support this clonotype. The chain links TRBV6-6 to TRBJ1-4; TRBD1 might be the D (6 bases). CDR1 is MNHNY, CDR2 SVGAGI, per germline (reference sequence). This CDR3 region has 15 residues. The germline V and J ends were trimmed by 4 bases and 0 bases, with 9 bases remaining between them. The CDR3 DNA is TGTGCCAGCAGTTCTCCAGGGGCAACTAATGAAAAACTGTTTTTT. Translation gives CASSSPGATNEKLFF.

This clonotype was detected many times. V gene TRBV4-1 combines with J gene TRBJ1-6, with D hard to call. V was cut by 0 bases and J by 9 bases, with 21 bases left in between. CDR3 size: 18 residues. Germline V gene sequence: CDR1 MGHRA, CDR2 YSYEKL. CDR3 sequence (DNA): TGCGCCAGCAGCCAAGATCCTTACGTGTCAAGTGCCGCTTCACCCCTCCACTTT. Translating it yields CASSQDPYVSSAASPLHF.

The CDR3 nucleotides read TGCGCCAGCAGCCGGAGGGAATCGAACACCGGGGAGCTGTTTTTT. It codes for CASSRRESNTGELFF. This chain connects TRBV5-1 to TRBJ2-2; D might be TRBD2 (6 bases). Trimming stripped 4 bases from V and 0 bases from J, with 10 bases between. CDR3 length: 15 residues. Germline CDR1 is SGHRS and CDR2 is YFSETQ.

The chain carries TRBV5-6 and TRBJ2-1, with a weak D call TRBD1 (6 bases). The CDR3 is 12 amino acids. Trimming removed 2 bases at V and 9 bases at J, with 9 bases between. Germline CDR1 and CDR2: SGHDT and YYEEEE. CDR3 sequence: CASSFQGGEQFF. In DNA, the CDR3 is TGTGCCAGCAGCTTTCAAGGGGGTGAGCAGTTCTTC.

In its sample, this clonotype was seen many times. This chain connects TRBV20-1 to TRBJ2-7; D might be TRBD2 (6 bases). In germline, CDR1 is DFQATT, CDR2 SNEGSKA (reference sequence). Between the trimmed V and J ends, which lost 3 bases and 4 bases, there was a span of 16 bases. The CDR3 is 14 residues long. The CDR3 DNA reads as TGCAGTGCTAGGGACTCGGAGGGAGAATACGAGCAGTACTTC. It yields the protein CSARDSEGEYEQYF.